These 27 T cell receptor beta chains share one sample of origin, sequenced in a study of T cells after posttransplantation cyclophosphamide. Busulfan-fludarabine conditioning, marrow transplant, and cyclophosphamide on days +3 and +4 were administered. TCRdb's table, derived via immunoSEQ multiplex PCR, lists solely in-frame clones and lacks some. The sample yields some 17,000 clones, without any singletons. The sample in question was PBMCs, obtained after allogeneic stem cell transplant with posttransplant cyclophosphamide. These receptors all come from a female patient younger than 45 who received an allogeneic stem cell transplant from a related donor, was CMV-positive, and had no GVHD. Some T cells here may be from the graft donor.

This clone was counted at least ten times. The sample has other DNA sequences that encode this CDR3 too. The V gene is TRBV19, the J gene TRBJ2-5, with D perhaps matching TRBD1 (6 bases). Looked up from germline, CDR1 is LNHDA and CDR2 is SQIVND (reference sequence). Deletions cut 6 bases from V and 2 bases from J, with 10 bases between. This CDR3 spans 13 amino acids. The CDR3 bases are TGTGCCAGTAGGATTGGACAGCAAGAGACCCAGTACTTC. Its protein is CASRIGQQETQYF.

This clone was counted ten times or more. This chain links TRBV28 with TRBJ2-1, with D maybe TRBD2 (5 bases). The CDR3 runs 14 residues. Germline V CDR1 and CDR2: MDHEN, SYDVKM. Trimming left V 8 bases short and J 2 bases short, with 13 bases between. The CDR3 region is CASRVPGTYNEQFF. For the CDR3, the DNA is TGTGCCAGCCGTGTTCCGGGAACCTACAATGAGCAGTTCTTC.

This clone was counted at least ten times. This chain uses TRBV2 with TRBJ2-7, with no clear D. Germline CDR1 reads SNHLY; CDR2 reads FYNNEI. Trimming removed 6 bases at V and 1 base at J, with 10 bases between. The CDR3 extends over 13 amino acids. Here the CDR3 reads CASRELPSYEQYF. The CDR3 DNA follows: TGTGCCAGCAGGGAGTTGCCATCCTACGAGCAGTACTTC.

This clone was counted ten times or more. The chain couples TRBV6-1 to TRBJ2-7, with D maybe TRBD1 (5 bases). V gave up 6 bases and J gave up 3 bases, with 15 bases separating them. Germline CDR1 is MNHNS and CDR2 is SASEGT. This CDR3 is built from 14 residues. The CDR3 reads CASRTTRQNYEQYF. The CDR3 bases are TGTGCCAGCAGAACAACCCGACAGAACTACGAGCAGTACTTC.

Many counts were recorded for this clone. The chain couples TRBV4-2 to TRBJ2-5, with D tentatively TRBD2 (7 bases). V was clipped by 0 bases and J by 5 bases, with 16 bases between them. The CDR3 totals 16 residues. Germline V gene lookup returns CDR1 LGHNA and CDR2 YNFKEQ. The CDR3 spells CASSQDGGGGKETQYF. The CDR3 region has the DNA TGTGCCAGCAGCCAAGATGGAGGGGGGGGAAAGGAGACCCAGTACTTC.

The table lists this clone with many counts. The chain carries TRBV18 and TRBJ1-3; D is uncertain. Germline CDR1 is KGHSH and CDR2 is LQKENI. The V end was cut by 3 bases, the J end by 2 bases, with 11 bases between. The CDR3 is made up of 15 amino acids. The CDR3 is CASSPVRETGNTIYF. As DNA, the CDR3 is TGTGCCAGCTCACCGGTAAGAGAGACTGGAAACACCATATATTTT.

Ten or more counts support this clone. The chain employs TRBV29-1 and TRBJ2-5; D is unresolved. Germline CDR1 reads SQVTM; CDR2 reads ANQGSEA. The CDR3 has 14 residues. V was cut by 1 base and J by 0 bases, with 9 bases left in between. This chain's CDR3 is CSVEGRLYQETQYF. For the CDR3, the DNA is TGCAGCGTTGAAGGCAGGTTATACCAAGAGACCCAGTACTTC.

This clone was seen ten or more times. The chain carries TRBV28 and TRBJ1-5, with D tentatively TRBD1 (6 bases). Trimming took off 10 bases at V and 5 bases at J, with 12 bases between the two ends. CDR1 is MDHEN, CDR2 SYDVKM, per germline. CDR3 size: 12 residues. CDR3: CATWTAYQPQHF. CDR3 bases: TGTGCCACCTGGACAGCATATCAGCCCCAGCATTTT.

This clone occurred many times. J is TRBJ2-3 and V is TRBV10-3; D may be TRBD2 (5 bases). The CDR3 has 17 amino acids. The ends were cut back, 6 bases at V and 2 bases at J, with 21 bases in the middle. Per the germline V gene, CDR1 is ENHRY and CDR2 is SYGVKD. The DNA for the CDR3 is TGTGCCATCAGAACCCCCGGGGTAGCGACAAACACAGATACGCAGTATTTT. Protein product: CAIRTPGVATNTDTQYF.

This clone was recorded at least ten times. This sequence joins TRBV5-1 and TRBJ2-1; 11 nucleotides align to TRBD2. After removal of 3 bases from V and 7 bases from J, the junction contained 9 bases not matched to a gene. The CDR3 runs 16 residues. The germline gives CDR1 SGHRS, CDR2 YFSETQ. This CDR3 is CASSSILAGGGNEQFF. CDR3 DNA sequence: TGCGCCAGCAGCTCGATCCTAGCGGGAGGCGGAAATGAGCAGTTCTTC.

This clone was picked up many times. This sequence joins TRBV5-4 and TRBJ2-1; 9 bases are shared with TRBD2. Unmatched junction bases numbered 3, after V lost 0 bases and J lost 5 bases. This CDR3 region has 15 residues. Germline values: CDR1 SGHNT, CDR2 YYREEE (reference sequence). CDR3 protein: CASSLVSGSDNEQFF. The CDR3 DNA reads TGTGCCAGCAGCTTGGTTAGCGGGAGCGACAATGAGCAGTTCTTC.

This clone was observed at least ten times. The CDR3 here is CASSSPGQGYQPQHF. For the CDR3, the DNA is TGTGCCAGTAGTAGCCCGGGACAGGGCTATCAGCCCCAGCATTTT. The chain is built from TRBV19 and TRBJ1-5; TRBD1 matches 9 bases. With 4 bases clipped from V and 5 bases from J, the junction kept 6 bases outside the gene matches. The CDR3 runs to 15 residues. Germline CDR1 reads LNHDA; CDR2 reads SQIVND (reference sequence).

At least ten counts were recorded for this clone. The chain uses TRBV10-2 and TRBJ2-1, with 9 bases lining up with TRBD2. The germline gives CDR1 WSHSY, CDR2 SAAADI. The CDR3 runs to 14 residues. The trim removed 5 bases at V and 6 bases at J, leaving 5 bases unmatched. The chain's CDR3 is CASSPSGIFNEQFF. CDR3 sequence (DNA): TGCGCCAGCAGTCCTAGCGGGATTTTCAATGAGCAGTTCTTC.

Ten or more counts support this clone. V is TRBV28 and J is TRBJ1-4; TRBD1 matches 7 bases. The CDR3 length is 14 residues. J lost 8 bases, V lost 5 bases, and 8 bases had no gene match. The germline CDR1 and CDR2 sequences are MDHEN and SYDVKM. Written as DNA, the CDR3 is TGTGCCAGCAGTATGACAGGGTTGGAAGAAAAACTGTTTTTT. It translates to CASSMTGLEEKLFF.

In this sample, this clone turned up many times. The chain employs TRBV14 and TRBJ2-5; TRBD2 might be the D (5 bases). The V gene lost 2 bases and the J gene lost 2 bases, with 12 bases spanning the gap. In germline, CDR1 is SGHDN, CDR2 FVKESK. The CDR3 consists of 15 residues. The CDR3: CASSQLLTGQETQYF. The CDR3 coding sequence is TGTGCCAGCAGCCAACTACTAACGGGACAAGAGACCCAGTACTTC.

Ten or more counts support this clone. The V call is TRBV5-1, the J call TRBJ2-7; TRBD1 matches at 10 bases. The V segment lost 5 bases and the J segment 4 bases; nucleotides outside the gene matches: 12. Per the germline V gene, CDR1 is SGHRS and CDR2 is YFSETQ. The CDR3 totals 16 residues. The CDR3 is CASSSNLPGQGYEQYF. CDR3 nucleotides: TGCGCCAGCAGTTCCAATTTACCGGGACAGGGGTACGAGCAGTACTTC.

This clone has at least ten counts. This chain uses TRBV5-1 with TRBJ2-3; D is perhaps TRBD1 (6 bases). This CDR3 has 16 amino acids. The germline V and J ends were trimmed by 3 bases and 3 bases, with 17 bases remaining between them. Germline V gene data show CDR1 as SGHRS and CDR2 as YFSETQ. CDR3 residues: CASSSGQGMVTDTQYF. In nucleotides, the CDR3 is TGCGCCAGCAGCTCGGGGCAGGGGATGGTGACAGATACGCAGTATTTT.

This clone has ten or more counts. This chain connects TRBV2 to TRBJ1-2, with D hard to call. This CDR3 region has 15 residues. Germline V CDR1 and CDR2: SNHLY, FYNNEI. V lost 4 bases to trimming and J lost 2 bases, with 14 bases between them. This CDR3 reads CASSGHPQANYGYTF. The CDR3, as DNA: TGTGCCAGCAGTGGGCACCCCCAGGCCAACTATGGCTACACCTTC.

This clone was seen many times. The rearrangement joins TRBV21-1 to TRBJ2-6; TRBD2, as called in the table, went unchecked against the DNA. TRBV21-1 has pseudogene status. CDR3 size: 19 residues. The CDR3 is CASSKWLGGVVSGANVLTF. The CDR3 DNA reads TGTGCCAGCAGCAAATGGTTAGGCGGGGTTGTCTCTGGGGCCAACGTCCTGACTTTC.

This clone was seen at least ten times. The rearrangement uses TRBV11-2 and TRBJ2-2; 7 bases line up with TRBD1. The V gene end was trimmed by 5 bases and the J gene end by 5 bases; junction bases not matched to a gene: 17. Looked up from germline, CDR1 is SGHAT and CDR2 is FQNNGV. The CDR3 totals 18 residues. CDR3: CASSPYSLRDRGTGELFF. The CDR3 nucleotides read TGTGCCAGCAGCCCCTACTCCCTTCGGGACAGAGGAACCGGGGAGCTGTTTTTT.

In regard to this clone: This clone may be a read error of a much larger clone one base away. This chain connects TRBV9 to TRBJ1-2; 8 bases match TRBD1. Germline V gives CDR1 SGDLS, CDR2 YYNGEE. The CDR3 consists of 17 residues. CDR3 coding DNA: TGTGCCAGCAGCGTAGTAAGGTCAGGGGGCACTAACTGTGGCTACACCTTC. Translated: CASSVVRSGGTNCGYTF.

This clone has at least ten counts. The chain is built from TRBV6-1 and TRBJ1-1, with a tentative D call TRBD1 (6 bases). Trimming removed 5 bases at V and 4 bases at J, with 14 bases between. The CDR3 runs to 14 residues. From germline, CDR1 is MNHNS and CDR2 SASEGT. The CDR3 DNA sequence: TGTGCCAGCAGTTTCAGGGGCCAGGTCACTGAAGCTTTCTTT. Protein: CASSFRGQVTEAFF.

This clone was counted many times. This CDR3 is CADGGRDRGYNEQFF. Here the CDR3 DNA reads TGTGCCGACGGAGGGAGGGACAGGGGCTACAATGAGCAGTTCTTC. This chain joins TRBV5-4 and TRBJ2-1; 10 bases line up with TRBD1. CDR1 is SGHNT, CDR2 YYREEE, per germline (reference sequence). V trimming: 10 bases; J trimming: 3 bases; junction bases outside the gene matches: 10. CDR3 length: 15 residues.

This clone has at least ten counts. The chain couples TRBV5-4 to TRBJ2-5; TRBD2 aligns across 11 bases. Trimming cost V 2 bases and J 5 bases; bases outside gene matches: 8. There are 16 residues in the CDR3. Germline V CDR1 and CDR2: SGHNT, YYREEE (reference sequence). For the CDR3, the DNA is TGTGCCAGCAGCTTCGGACTAGCGGGCGCGGAGGAGACCCAGTACTTC. This translates into CASSFGLAGAEETQYF.

At least ten counts were recorded for this clone. The chain uses TRBV7-2 and TRBJ2-7; 9 bases match TRBD1. From germline, CDR1 is SGHTA and CDR2 FQGNSA. V was pared by 6 bases and J by 4 bases, with 7 bases of the junction left unmatched. The CDR3 is made up of 14 amino acids. This CDR3 reads CASSSRTGVYEQYF. Written as DNA, the CDR3 is TGTGCCAGCAGTTCCCGGACAGGGGTGTACGAGCAGTACTTC.

In its sample, this clone ranks as medium-sized. The chain carries TRBV28 and TRBJ1-5; unclear D gene. Per the germline V gene, CDR1 is MDHEN and CDR2 is SYDVKM. This CDR3 comprises 12 residues. V was trimmed by 5 bases and J by 9 bases, leaving 11 bases between them. The CDR3 DNA reads as TGTGCCAGCAGTCCTCCGCGGGGGCCCCAGCATTTT. Translated: CASSPPRGPQHF.

This clone was seen at least ten times. The rearrangement uses TRBV30 and TRBJ2-7; 10 nucleotides line up with TRBD1. Germline values: CDR1 GTSNPN, CDR2 SVGIG (reference sequence). With V trimmed by 3 bases and J by 2 bases, 4 bases remained unmatched. This CDR3 is built from 14 residues. CDR3 loop: CAWSPGTGAYEQYF. The CDR3, as DNA: TGTGCCTGGAGCCCCGGGACAGGGGCCTACGAGCAGTACTTC.